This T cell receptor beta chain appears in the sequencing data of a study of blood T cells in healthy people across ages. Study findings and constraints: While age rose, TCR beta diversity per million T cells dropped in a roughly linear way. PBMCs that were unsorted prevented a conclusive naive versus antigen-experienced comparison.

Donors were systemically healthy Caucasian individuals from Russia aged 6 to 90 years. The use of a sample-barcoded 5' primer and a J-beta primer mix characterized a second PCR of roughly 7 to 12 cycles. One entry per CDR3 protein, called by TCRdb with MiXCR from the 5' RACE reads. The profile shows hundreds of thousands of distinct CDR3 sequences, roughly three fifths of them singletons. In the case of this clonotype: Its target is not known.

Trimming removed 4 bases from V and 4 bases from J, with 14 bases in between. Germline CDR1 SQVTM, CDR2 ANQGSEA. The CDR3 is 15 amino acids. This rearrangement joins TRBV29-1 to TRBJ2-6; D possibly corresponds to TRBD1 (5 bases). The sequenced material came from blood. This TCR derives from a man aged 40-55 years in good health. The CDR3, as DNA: TGCAGCGTTGGGGTAGGGGTTACCGGGGCCAACGTCCTGACTTTC. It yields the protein CSVGVGVTGANVLTF. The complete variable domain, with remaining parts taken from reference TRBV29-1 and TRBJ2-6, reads SAVISQKPSRDICQRGTSLTIQCQVDSQVTMMFWYRQQPGQSLTLIATANQGSEATYESGFVIDKFPISRPNLTFSTLTVSNMSPEDSSIYLCSVGVGVTGANVLTFGAGSRLTVL.